This TCR beta chain comes out of a study of vaccination effects on CD4 cells after COVID-19. Study-wide context: As their vaccination, participants received two doses of either BNT162b2 or mRNA-1273. Study-wide results and limits: Nearly all vaccine-induced clones in healthy recipients recognized only SARS-CoV-2.

Ahead of sequencing, the ViraFEST assay grew antigen-specific CD4+ T cells using viral peptide pools. The culture ran for roughly ten days before CD4+ T cells were isolated. Having tested negative for nucleocapsid antibodies, the vaccine recipients showed no prior SARS-CoV-2 infection. Measured with immunoSEQ multiplex PCR; TCRdb has only the in-frame clones, and not every one. The sample records tens of thousands of clones, around 75% being singletons. On this clone: The antigen is unknown.

In germline, CDR1 is SGHTA, CDR2 FQGNSA. The CDR3 loop spans 16 amino acids. V lost 1 base, J lost 4 bases, and 16 bases lay in between. V is TRBV7-2 and J is TRBJ1-1; D perhaps matches TRBD1 (6 bases). This material consisted of CD4+ T cells from PBMCs cultured with HCoV-NL63 spike peptides, taken before COVID-19 vaccination. This TCR was recovered from a human donor who received a COVID-19 vaccine. In nucleotides, the CDR3 is TGTGCCAGCAGCTTAGTAGGGGGGGGCCGGAGCACTGAAGCTTTCTTT. It codes for CASSLVGGGRSTEAFF.